The entry below describes one T cell receptor (beta chain). Its matching antigen is unknown. This entry is derived from a study of blood T cells in healthy people across ages. Study-wide points: Changes seen in expanded clonotypes were possibly confounded by donor CMV status left unknown.

Together with a sample-barcoded 5' primer, a J-beta primer mix was included in a second PCR lasting roughly 6 to 12 cycles. Each cDNA was tagged by a template-switch adaptor containing 12 random nucleotides. TCRdb analysed the 5' RACE reads with MiXCR anew, one entry per CDR3 protein. Here the sample spans fewer than 700,000 distinct CDR3 sequences, roughly two fifths being singletons. The germline V gene encodes CDR1 MDHEN and CDR2 SYDVKM. The CDR3 totals 15 residues. V was pared by 1 base and J by 11 bases, with 20 bases between. The TCR sequence derives from a man older than 75 in good health. The sequenced sample consisted of blood. This chain connects TRBV28 to TRBJ2-5, with TRBD2 as a possible D gene (6 bases). The CDR3 DNA is TGTGCCAGCAGTTTATCCGCTAGCGTCTACAATGAGCAGTACTTC. Its protein is CASSLSASVYNEQYF.